Listed here is a single T cell receptor (beta chain). Treatment indicated: randomized to nivolumab then ipilimumab (arm A) or the reverse (arm B). None of the patients previously received DNA-damaging chemotherapy. Sorted cells were live CD3+CD8+, lacking CD19 and CD56, from PBMCs. This record belongs to a study of sequential checkpoint blockade in melanoma. Across the whole study: Each arm's sequence ended with maintenance nivolumab.

Produced via immunoSEQ multiplex PCR; TCRdb's table is partial and in-frame only. Of under 45,000 clones in the sample, just under 85% were seen once. The CDR3 has 11 amino acids. Germline values: CDR1 MDHEN, CDR2 SYDVKM. The V gene lost 10 bases and the J gene lost 0 bases, with 4 bases spanning the gap. The input for sequencing was CD8+ T cells sorted from blood (inferred from file names), taken from a patient given nivolumab and ipilimumab in sequence. The source of this sequence is a human donor with melanoma. The V gene is TRBV28, the J gene TRBJ1-3; D not certain. CDR3 sequence: CATSSGNTIYF. Written as DNA, the CDR3 is TGTGCCACCTCCTCTGGAAACACCATATATTTT.